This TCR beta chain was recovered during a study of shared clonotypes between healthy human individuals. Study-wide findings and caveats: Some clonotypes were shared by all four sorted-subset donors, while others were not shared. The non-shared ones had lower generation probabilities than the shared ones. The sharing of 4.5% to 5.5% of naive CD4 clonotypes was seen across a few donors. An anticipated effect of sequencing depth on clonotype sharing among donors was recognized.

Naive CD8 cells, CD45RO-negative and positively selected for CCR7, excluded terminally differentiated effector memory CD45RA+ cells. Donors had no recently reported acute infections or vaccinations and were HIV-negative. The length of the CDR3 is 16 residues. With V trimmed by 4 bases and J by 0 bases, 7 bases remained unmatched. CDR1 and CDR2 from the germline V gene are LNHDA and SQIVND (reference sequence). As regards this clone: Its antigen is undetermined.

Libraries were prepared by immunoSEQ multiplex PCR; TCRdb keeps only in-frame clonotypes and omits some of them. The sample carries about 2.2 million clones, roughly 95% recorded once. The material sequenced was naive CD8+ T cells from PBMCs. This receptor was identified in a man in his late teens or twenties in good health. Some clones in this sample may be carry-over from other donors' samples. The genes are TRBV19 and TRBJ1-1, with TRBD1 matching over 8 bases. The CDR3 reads CASSTDRGLLNTEAFF. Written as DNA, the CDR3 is TGTGCCAGTAGTACCGACAGGGGCCTTCTGAACACTGAAGCTTTCTTT.